A single sample is the source of the 14 T cell receptor beta chains below, sequenced in a study of shared clonotypes between healthy human individuals. The data were produced by immunoSEQ multiplex PCR, yet TCRdb's version contains in-frame clones alone and is incomplete. The table records around 940,000 clones, over 75% of them present only once. Sequencing was carried out using memory CD4+ T cells sorted from blood. The sample's subset: CD45RA-negative fraction. The receptor set was obtained from a man in his late teens or twenties in good health.

This clone was found a few times. This chain uses TRBV5-1 with TRBJ2-3, with 8 nucleotides matching TRBD2. The V gene's germline CDR1 is SGHRS and CDR2 YFSETQ. CDR3 length: 15 amino acids. V lost 2 bases to trimming and J lost 6 bases; unmatched junction nucleotides: 8. For the CDR3, the DNA is TGCGCCAGCAGCTTTTCCAGCGGGGGTCGGGATACGCAGTATTTT. Encoded protein: CASSFSSGGRDTQYF.

The rearrangement links TRBV6-5 to TRBJ2-3; the D is unclear. In germline, CDR1 is MNHEY, CDR2 SVGAGI. The CDR3 covers 13 residues. Trimming removed 2 bases from V and 2 bases from J, with 5 bases in between. The CDR3 spells CASSYQNTDTQYF. CDR3 coding DNA: TGTGCCAGCAGTTACCAGAACACAGATACGCAGTATTTT.

The V and J genes are TRBV5-1 and TRBJ1-4; D is ambiguous. Germline values: CDR1 SGHRS, CDR2 YFSETQ. The CDR3 consists of 13 residues. V was pared by 3 bases and J by 10 bases, with 13 bases between. CDR3 DNA sequence: TGCGCCAGCAGCTCCGACGGGAGAGGAAAACTGTTTTTT. Amino acid sequence: CASSSDGRGKLFF.

This clone was seen more than once but under ten times. The chain joins TRBV6-6 to TRBJ1-3, with TRBD1 matching over 7 bases. The V gene's germline CDR1 is MNHNY and CDR2 SVGAGI (reference sequence). V shed 6 bases, J shed 6 bases, and the junction held 8 bases outside the gene matches. The CDR3 sequence is 14 residues long. The CDR3 nucleotides are TGTGCCAGCAGCCGTGACGGACAGGAAAACACCATATATTTT. Residues: CASSRDGQENTIYF.

This clone was picked up a small number of times. This rearrangement joins TRBV10-1 to TRBJ2-1; D might be TRBD1 or TRBD2, each matching 6 bases. Per germline, CDR1 WNHNN and CDR2 SYGVQD (reference sequence). Trimming removed 8 bases from V and 7 bases from J, with 12 bases in between. This CDR3 spans 12 amino acids. DNA for the CDR3: TGCGCCAGCGGATGGGGGGCGAATGAGCAGTTCTTC. It is translated as CASGWGANEQFF.

The chain carries TRBV10-1 and TRBJ2-7; unclear D gene. This CDR3 is 13 amino acids long. Trimming removed 0 bases from V and 7 bases from J, with 10 bases in between. Germline V gene lookup returns CDR1 WNHNN and CDR2 SYGVQD (reference sequence). The CDR3 loop is CASSESIWYEQYF. The DNA of the CDR3 is TGCGCCAGCAGTGAGTCGATATGGTATGAGCAGTACTTC.

The chain carries TRBV9 and TRBJ1-1, with D maybe TRBD1 (5 bases). This CDR3 spans 15 amino acids. Germline values: CDR1 SGDLS, CDR2 YYNGEE. With 4 bases removed from V and 1 base from J, the gap between germline ends came to 14 bases. CDR3 protein: CASSLTGTANTEAFF. The CDR3 coding sequence is TGTGCCAGCAGCCTTACCGGGACGGCGAACACTGAAGCTTTCTTT.

The chain combines TRBV7-3 with TRBJ2-5, with TRBD2 matching over 8 bases. The length of the CDR3 is 15 residues. CDR1 is SGHTA and CDR2 is FQGTGA in the germline V gene. Trimming at V came to 1 base and at J to 4 bases, leaving 5 bases not matched to a gene. The CDR3 protein is CASSLNGGAVETQYF. CDR3 nucleotide sequence: TGTGCCAGCAGCTTAAACGGGGGGGCCGTAGAGACCCAGTACTTC.

This chain uses TRBV5-1 with TRBJ1-4, with D unresolved. CDR3 length equals 14 residues. From germline, CDR1 is SGHRS and CDR2 YFSETQ. V was trimmed by 2 bases and J by 8 bases, leaving 13 bases between them. The CDR3 DNA reads as TGCGCCAGCAGCTTTGAGCCCGGACGGGAAAAACTGTTTTTT. As protein: CASSFEPGREKLFF.

This clone was observed a few times. This specimen includes other DNA sequences encoding the same CDR3. This chain joins TRBV2 and TRBJ2-7, with D unclear. This CDR3 is 11 amino acids long. The V gene's germline CDR1 is SNHLY and CDR2 FYNNEI. V was clipped by 4 bases and J by 4 bases, with 5 bases between them. The CDR3: CASSVQYEQYF. The CDR3 nucleotides are TGTGCCAGCAGTGTCCAGTACGAGCAGTACTTC.

The V and J genes are TRBV5-1 and TRBJ1-1; no clear D gene. With 0 bases removed from V and 6 bases from J, the gap between germline ends came to 12 bases. The CDR3 consists of 14 residues. From germline, CDR1 is SGHRS and CDR2 YFSETQ. This CDR3 reads CASSLAGPGAEAFF. CDR3 DNA: TGCGCCAGCAGCTTGGCCGGACCAGGCGCTGAAGCTTTCTTT. The full variable domain, in which reference TRBV5-1 and TRBJ1-1 provide the parts outside the CDR3, is KAGVTQTPRYLIKTRGQQVTLSCSPISGHRSVSWYQQTPGQGLQFLFEYFSETQRNKGNFPGRFSGRQFSNSRSEMNVSTLELGDSALYLCASSLAGPGAEAFFGQGTRLTVV.

J is TRBJ2-2 and V is TRBV7-2, with D tentatively TRBD1 or TRBD2 (5 bases each). The CDR3 is made up of 15 amino acids. Looked up from germline, CDR1 is SGHTA and CDR2 is FQGNSA. V lost 5 bases and J lost 2, with 12 bases in between. CDR3 sequence: CASSPMGVNTGELFF. The DNA of the CDR3 is TGTGCCAGCAGCCCCATGGGGGTTAACACCGGGGAGCTGTTTTTT. The full variable domain, rest sourced from reference TRBV7-2 and TRBJ2-2, is GAGVSQSPSNKVTEKGKDVELRCDPISGHTALYWYRQSLGQGLEFLIYFQGNSAPDKSGLPSDRFSAERTGGSVSTLTIQRTQQEDSAVYLCASSPMGVNTGELFFGEGSRLTVL.

The chain joins TRBV9 to TRBJ2-5; TRBD2 matches 11 bases. CDR3 length: 14 amino acids. V lost 7 bases, J lost 5 bases, and 7 bases stayed unmatched. Germline assignment: CDR1 SGDLS and CDR2 YYNGEE. The CDR3 coding sequence is TGTGCCAGCTCTAGCGGGGGGCCGCGGGAGACCCAGTACTTC. Protein product: CASSSGGPRETQYF.

The chain recombines TRBV6-1 with TRBJ1-1, with D possibly being TRBD1 (5 bases). The V end was cut by 7 bases, the J end by 4 bases, with 19 bases between. The CDR3 contains 15 residues. CDR1 and CDR2 (germline): MNHNS, SASEGT. The CDR3 coding sequence is TGTGCCAGCAAGTACGGGGGGGTAGGGTTCACTGAAGCTTTCTTT. This encodes CASKYGGVGFTEAFF.